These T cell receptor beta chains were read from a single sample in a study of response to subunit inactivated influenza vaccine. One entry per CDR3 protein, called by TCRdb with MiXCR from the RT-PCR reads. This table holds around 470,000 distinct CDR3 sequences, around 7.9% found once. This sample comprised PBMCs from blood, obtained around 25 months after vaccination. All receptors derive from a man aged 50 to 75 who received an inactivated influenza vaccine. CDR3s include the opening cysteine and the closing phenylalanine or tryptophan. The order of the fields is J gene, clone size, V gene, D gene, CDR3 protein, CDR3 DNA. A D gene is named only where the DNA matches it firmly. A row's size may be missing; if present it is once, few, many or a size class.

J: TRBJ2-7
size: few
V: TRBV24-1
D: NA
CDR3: CATSDDNRAMDEQYF
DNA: TGTGCCACCAGTGACGACAATAGAGCTATGGACGAGCAGTACTTC

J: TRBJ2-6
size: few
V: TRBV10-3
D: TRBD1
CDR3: CAISTGEYLSGANVLTF
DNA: TGTGCCATCAGCACAGGGGAATACCTTTCTGGGGCCAACGTCCTGACTTTC

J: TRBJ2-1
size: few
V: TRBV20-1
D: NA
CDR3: CSASLGEEQFF
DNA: TGCAGTGCGAGCCTCGGGGAGGAGCAGTTCTTC

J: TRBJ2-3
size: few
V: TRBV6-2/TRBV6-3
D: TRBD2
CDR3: CASSSPTSGLPDTQYF
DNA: TGTGCCAGCAGTTCCCCCACTAGCGGATTGCCAGATACGCAGTATTTT

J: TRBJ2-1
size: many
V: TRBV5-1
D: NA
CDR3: CASSLLGSSYNEQFF
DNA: TGCGCCAGCAGCTTGCTAGGAAGCTCCTACAATGAGCAGTTCTTC

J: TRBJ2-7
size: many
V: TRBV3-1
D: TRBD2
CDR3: CASSQDSASGRAKLNEQYF
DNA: TGTGCCAGCAGCCAAGATTCGGCTAGCGGGAGGGCCAAGCTAAACGAGCAGTACTTC

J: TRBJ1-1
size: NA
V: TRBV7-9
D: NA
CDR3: CASSSNFPTEAFF
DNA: TGTGCCAGCAGCTCTAACTTCCCCACTGAAGCTTTCTTT

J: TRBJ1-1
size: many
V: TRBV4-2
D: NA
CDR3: CASSQSGTRAFF
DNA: TGTGCCAGCAGCCAATCCGGGACTAGAGCTTTCTTT

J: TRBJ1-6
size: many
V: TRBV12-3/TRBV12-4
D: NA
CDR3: CASSSPTHSSYNSPLHF
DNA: TGTGCCAGCAGTTCCCCGACCCATAGCTCCTATAATTCACCCCTCCACTTT

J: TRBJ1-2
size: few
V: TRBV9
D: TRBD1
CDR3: CASSGNEGQGLPNYGYTF
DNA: TGTGCCAGCAGCGGGAACGAGGGACAGGGTCTTCCTAACTATGGCTACACCTTC

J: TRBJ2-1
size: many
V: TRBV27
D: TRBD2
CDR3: CASSLLVGAGYNEQFF
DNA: TGTGCCAGCAGTTTATTAGTGGGAGCGGGATACAATGAGCAGTTCTTC

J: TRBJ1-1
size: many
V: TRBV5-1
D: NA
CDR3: CASSLGPANTEAFF
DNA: TGCGCCAGCAGCTTGGGTCCGGCGAACACTGAAGCTTTCTTT

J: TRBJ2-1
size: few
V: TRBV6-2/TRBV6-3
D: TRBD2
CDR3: CASSYTGLAFNEQFF
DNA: TGTGCCAGCAGTTACACGGGACTAGCGTTCAATGAGCAGTTCTTC

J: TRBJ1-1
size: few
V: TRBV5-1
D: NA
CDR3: CASSLSGVGTEAFF
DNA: TGCGCCAGCAGCCTGTCAGGGGTGGGCACTGAAGCTTTCTTT

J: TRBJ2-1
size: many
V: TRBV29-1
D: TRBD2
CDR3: CSVALASGGTYNEQFF
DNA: TGCAGCGTTGCACTCGCTAGCGGGGGGACCTACAATGAGCAGTTCTTC

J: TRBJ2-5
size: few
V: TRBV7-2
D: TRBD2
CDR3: CASSLASGRQETQYF
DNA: TGTGCCAGCAGCTTGGCTAGCGGACGACAAGAGACCCAGTACTTC

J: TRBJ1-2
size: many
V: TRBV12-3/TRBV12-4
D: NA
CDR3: CASSRGGIRDYGYTF
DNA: TGTGCCAGCAGTCGAGGCGGGATAAGAGACTATGGCTACACCTTC

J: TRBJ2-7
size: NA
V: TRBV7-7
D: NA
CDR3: CASSLAQGSEQYF
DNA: TGTGCTAGCAGCTTAGCACAGGGTAGCGAGCAGTACTTC

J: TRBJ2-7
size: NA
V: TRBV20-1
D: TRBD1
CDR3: CSASRGRSYEQYF
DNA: TGCAGTGCTAGCAGGGGGCGGTCCTACGAGCAGTACTTC

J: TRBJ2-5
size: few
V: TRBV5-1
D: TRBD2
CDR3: CATRESDSETQYF
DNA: TGCGCCACGCGGGAGTCGGATTCAGAGACCCAGTACTTC

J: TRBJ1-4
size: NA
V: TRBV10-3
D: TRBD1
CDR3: CAISGTGGGPNEKLFF
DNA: TGTGCCATCAGTGGAACAGGGGGGGGCCCTAATGAAAAACTGTTTTTT

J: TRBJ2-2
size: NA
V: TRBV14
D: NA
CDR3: CASSQDGLSGELFF
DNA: TGTGCCAGCAGCCAAGACGGGCTCTCCGGGGAGCTGTTTTTT

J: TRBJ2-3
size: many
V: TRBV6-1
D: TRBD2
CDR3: CASSKGLAVDTQYF
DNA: TGTGCCAGCAGCAAGGGACTAGCAGTAGATACGCAGTATTTT

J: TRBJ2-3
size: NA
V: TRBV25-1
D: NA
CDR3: CASSDSTLHTDTQYF
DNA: TGTGCCAGCAGTGATTCCACGCTCCACACAGATACGCAGTATTTT

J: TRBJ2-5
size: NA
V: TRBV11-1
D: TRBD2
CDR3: CASSLRLAGTLQETQYF
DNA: TGTGCCAGCAGCTTACGACTAGCGGGGACCCTTCAAGAGACCCAGTACTTC

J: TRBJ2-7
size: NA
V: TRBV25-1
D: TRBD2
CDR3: CASSEFGLAYEQYF
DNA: TGTGCCAGCAGTGAATTCGGACTAGCCTACGAGCAGTACTTC

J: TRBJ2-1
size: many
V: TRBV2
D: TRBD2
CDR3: CASRKGLASYNEQFF
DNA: TGTGCCAGCAGAAAAGGACTAGCATCCTACAATGAGCAGTTCTTC

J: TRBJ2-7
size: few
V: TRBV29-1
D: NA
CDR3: CSAAGTYEQYF
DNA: TGCAGCGCCGCCGGGACCTACGAGCAGTACTTC

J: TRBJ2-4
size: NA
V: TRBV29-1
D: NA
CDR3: CSVEGSAKNIQYF
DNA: TGCAGCGTTGAAGGCTCAGCCAAAAACATTCAGTACTTC

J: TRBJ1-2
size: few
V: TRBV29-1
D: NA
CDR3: CSVERGLNYGYTF
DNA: TGCAGCGTTGAACGCGGGCTGAACTATGGCTACACCTTC

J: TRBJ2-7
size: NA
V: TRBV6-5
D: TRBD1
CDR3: CASSSGTGALGEQYF
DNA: TGTGCCAGCAGTTCCGGGACAGGGGCCCTAGGGGAGCAGTACTTC

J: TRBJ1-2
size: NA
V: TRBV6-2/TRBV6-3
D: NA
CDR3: CASSYSRYGYTF
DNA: TGTGCCAGCAGTTACTCGCGCTATGGCTACACCTTC

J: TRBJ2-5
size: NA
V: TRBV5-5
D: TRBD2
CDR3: CASSNLAGMWETQYF
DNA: TGTGCCAGCAGCAACCTAGCGGGGATGTGGGAGACCCAGTACTTC

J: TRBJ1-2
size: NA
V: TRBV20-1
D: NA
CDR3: CSAPGAGGFNYGYTF
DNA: TGCAGTGCCCCAGGGGCAGGAGGCTTTAACTATGGCTACACCTTC

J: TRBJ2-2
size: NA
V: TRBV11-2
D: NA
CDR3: CASSPAGGLNTGELFF
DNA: TGTGCCAGCAGCCCAGCCGGGGGCCTGAACACCGGGGAGCTGTTTTTT

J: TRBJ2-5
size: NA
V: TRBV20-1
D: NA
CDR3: CSGSGAQGTQYF
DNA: TGCAGTGGTTCGGGAGCACAAGGGACCCAGTACTTC

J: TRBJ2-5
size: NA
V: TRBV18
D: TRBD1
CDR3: CASSLRGQGPARRETQYF
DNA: TGTGCCAGCTCACTTAGAGGACAGGGGCCCGCCCGGCGAGAGACCCAGTACTTC